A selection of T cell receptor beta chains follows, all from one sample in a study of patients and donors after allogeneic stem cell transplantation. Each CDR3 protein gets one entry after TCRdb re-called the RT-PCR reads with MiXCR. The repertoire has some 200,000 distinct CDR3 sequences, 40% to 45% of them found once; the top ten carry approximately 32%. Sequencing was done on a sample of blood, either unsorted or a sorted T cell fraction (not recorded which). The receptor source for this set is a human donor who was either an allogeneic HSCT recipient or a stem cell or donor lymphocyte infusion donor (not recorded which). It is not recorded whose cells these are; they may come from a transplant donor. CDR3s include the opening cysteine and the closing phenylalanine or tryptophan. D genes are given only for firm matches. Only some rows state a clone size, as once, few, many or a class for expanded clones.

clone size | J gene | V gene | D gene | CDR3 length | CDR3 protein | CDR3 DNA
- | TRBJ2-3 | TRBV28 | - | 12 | CASGLGTDTQYF | TGTGCCAGCGGACTGGGCACAGATACGCAGTATTTT
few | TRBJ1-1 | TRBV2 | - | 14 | CASSEAGGDTEAFF | TGTGCCAGCAGTGAAGCGGGCGGCGACACTGAAGCTTTCTTT
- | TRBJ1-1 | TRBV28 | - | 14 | CASRPRVLWTEAFF | TGTGCCAGCAGACCCAGGGTGTTGTGGACTGAAGCTTTCTTT
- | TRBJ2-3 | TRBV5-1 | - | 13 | CASSNRPTDTQYF | TGCGCCAGCAGCAATCGGCCCACAGATACGCAGTATTTT
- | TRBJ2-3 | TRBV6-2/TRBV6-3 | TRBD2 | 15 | CASSSGTSMTDTQYF | TGTGCCAGCAGTTCCGGGACTAGTATGACAGATACGCAGTATTTT
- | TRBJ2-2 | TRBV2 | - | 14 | CASSEALPGGELFF | TGTGCCAGCAGTGAAGCGCTTCCTGGGGGGGAGCTGTTTTTT
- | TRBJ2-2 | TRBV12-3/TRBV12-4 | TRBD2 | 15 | CASSLGLAASGELFF | TGTGCCAGCAGCCTCGGACTAGCGGCGTCCGGGGAGCTGTTTTTT
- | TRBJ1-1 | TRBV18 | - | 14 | CASSPRQRDTEAFF | TGTGCCAGCTCACCACGGCAGCGCGACACTGAAGCTTTCTTT
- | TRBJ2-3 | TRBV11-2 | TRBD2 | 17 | CASSLVPSGRATDTQYF | TGTGCCAGCAGCTTAGTGCCTAGCGGGAGGGCAACAGATACGCAGTATTTT
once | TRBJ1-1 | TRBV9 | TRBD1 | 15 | CASSSVGQGDTEAFF | TGTGCCAGCAGCTCGGTGGGGCAGGGGGATACTGAAGCTTTCTTT
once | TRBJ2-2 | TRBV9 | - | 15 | CASSVNVRPTGELFF | TGTGCCAGCAGCGTAAATGTTAGGCCGACCGGGGAGCTGTTTTTT
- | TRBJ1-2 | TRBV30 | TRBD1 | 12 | CAWSRTGDADTF | TGTGCCTGGAGTCGGACAGGGGACGCCGACACCTTC
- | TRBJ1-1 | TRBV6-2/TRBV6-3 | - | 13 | CASSSTGSTEAFF | TGTGCCAGCAGTTCAACAGGGAGCACTGAAGCTTTCTTT
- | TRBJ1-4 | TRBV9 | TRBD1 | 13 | CASSADRNEKLFF | TGTGCCAGCAGCGCGGACAGGAATGAAAAACTGTTTTTT
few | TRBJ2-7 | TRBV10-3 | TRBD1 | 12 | CAISGDSYEQYF | TGTGCCATCAGCGGGGACAGCTACGAGCAGTACTTC
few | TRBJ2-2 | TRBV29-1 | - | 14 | CSVGGLVNTGELFF | TGCAGCGTTGGCGGACTGGTAAACACCGGGGAGCTGTTTTTT
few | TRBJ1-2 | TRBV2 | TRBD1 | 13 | CASSETGDYGYTF | TGTGCCAGCAGTGAAACAGGGGACTATGGCTACACCTTC
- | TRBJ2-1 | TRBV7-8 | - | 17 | CASSLGGVGSGHNEQFF | TGTGCCAGCAGCTTAGGGGGAGTTGGTAGCGGACACAATGAGCAGTTCTTC